This entry lists 11 T cell receptor beta chains sequenced from one sample in a study of neoadjuvant anti-PD-1 for oral cavity cancer. Method: immunoSEQ multiplex PCR; TCRdb's copy keeps in-frame clones and lacks some. The sample lists approximately 13,000 clones; about 77% were seen once. The time point: after neoadjuvant nivolumab, at surgical resection. The sequenced sample was PBMCs, obtained after nivolumab (anti-PD-1) treatment. Receptors originate from a person aged 35-80 years with oral cavity squamous cell carcinoma.

J is TRBJ1-2 and V is TRBV6-5; the D gene is possibly TRBD1 (5 bases). The germline V gene has CDR1 MNHEY and CDR2 SVGAGI. The CDR3 covers 14 residues. V was shortened by 7 bases and J by 7 bases, with 19 bases between the two germline ends. DNA for the CDR3: TGTGCCAGCAATCCAGCGCAGGGTAGTCGTGGCTACACCTTC. Translating gives CASNPAQGSRGYTF.

The chain carries TRBV10-3 and TRBJ1-1; D unclear. Germline CDR1 reads ENHRY; CDR2 reads SYGVKD. Between the trimmed V and J ends, which lost 2 bases and 4 bases, there was a span of 8 bases. The CDR3 is made up of 13 amino acids. The CDR3 nucleotides are TGTGCCATCAGTGAGGTGCGCGGCACTGAAGCTTTCTTT. Protein: CAISEVRGTEAFF.

This chain uses TRBV6-1 with TRBJ1-4; no definite D call. Per germline, CDR1 MNHNS and CDR2 SASEGT. V was shortened by 1 base and J by 4 bases, with 10 bases between the two germline ends. This CDR3 spans 15 amino acids. CDR3 DNA sequence: TGTGCCAGCAGTGAAGTGGTTGGCGGTAATGAAAAACTGTTTTTT. Protein: CASSEVVGGNEKLFF.

The rearrangement joins TRBV5-1 to TRBJ1-3; unclear D gene. Trimming pared 0 bases from V and 4 bases from J, leaving 8 bases between. The CDR3 loop spans 14 amino acids. The germline V gene has CDR1 SGHRS and CDR2 YFSETQ. The CDR3 region is CASSLDHTGNTIYF. CDR3 DNA: TGCGCCAGCAGCTTGGACCACACCGGAAACACCATATATTTT.

The chain is built from TRBV14 and TRBJ1-1, with a weak D call TRBD1 (6 bases). From germline, CDR1 is SGHDN and CDR2 FVKESK. Trimming removed 1 base at V and 7 bases at J, with 16 bases between. This CDR3 has 15 residues. CDR3 in amino acids: CASSQVLGGAGEAFF. CDR3 sequence (DNA): TGTGCCAGCAGCCAAGTCCTCGGGGGGGCTGGTGAAGCTTTCTTT.

The chain uses TRBV7-9 and TRBJ2-2; 8 bases are shared with TRBD2. There are 15 residues in the CDR3. V was clipped by 5 bases and J by 6 bases; unmatched bases: 8. Germline values: CDR1 SEHNR, CDR2 FQNEAQ (reference sequence). The CDR3 DNA reads as TGTGCCAGCAGCCCCGGACTAGCTTTTGCCGGGGAGCTGTTTTTT. As protein: CASSPGLAFAGELFF.

The gene calls are TRBV6-6 and TRBJ1-3; D is unclear. Germline CDR1 MNHNY, CDR2 SVGAGI (reference sequence). This CDR3 spans 13 amino acids. Trimming pared 6 bases from V and 0 bases from J, leaving 6 bases between. This CDR3 reads CASRSFSGNTIYF. CDR3 sequence (DNA): TGTGCCAGCAGGAGTTTCTCTGGAAACACCATATATTTT.

J is TRBJ2-7 and V is TRBV11-2; 8 bases are a match to TRBD1. The ends lost 2 bases at V and 7 bases at J; junction bases unmatched: 13. Germline V gives CDR1 SGHAT, CDR2 FQNNGV. There are 16 residues in the CDR3. CDR3 sequence: CASSLSDRGMVREQYF. The CDR3 bases are TGTGCCAGCAGCTTATCCGACAGGGGAATGGTGAGAGAGCAGTACTTC.

This chain joins TRBV9 and TRBJ2-4; tentatively, D is TRBD1 (5 bases). Germline loops: CDR1 SGDLS, CDR2 YYNGEE. The CDR3 covers 14 residues. Trimming pared 4 bases from V and 0 bases from J, leaving 8 bases between. The CDR3: CASSPQGAKNIQYF. The CDR3 DNA sequence: TGTGCCAGCAGCCCCCAGGGAGCCAAAAACATTCAGTACTTC.

The genes are TRBV18 and TRBJ1-4, with TRBD1 matching 9 bases. After removal of 3 bases from V and 5 bases from J, the junction contained 13 bases not matched to a gene. Per germline, CDR1 KGHSH and CDR2 LQKENI. The CDR3 covers 18 residues. DNA of the CDR3: TGTGCCAGCTCACCCCGGGACAGGGTGCTCGGGCGGAATGAAAAACTGTTTTTT. This gives the protein CASSPRDRVLGRNEKLFF. The variable domain in full, completed from reference TRBV18 and TRBJ1-4, reads NAGVMQNPRHLVRRRGQEARLRCSPMKGHSHVYWYRQLPEEGLKFMVYLQKENIIDESGMPKERFSAEFPKEGPSILRIQQVVRGDSAAYFCASSPRDRVLGRNEKLFFGSGTQLSVL.

This CDR3 reads CASSQPWLDRAAFF. The DNA of the CDR3 is TGCGCCAGCAGCCAACCTTGGTTAGACAGGGCGGCTTTCTTT. This sequence joins TRBV4-1 and TRBJ1-1; 7 bases fit TRBD1. The germline V gene encodes CDR1 MGHRA and CDR2 YSYEKL. The CDR3 has 14 amino acids. J lost 11 bases, V lost 2 bases, and 11 bases had no gene match.